This T cell receptor beta chain comes out of a study of cytomegalovirus exposure and HLA in healthy donors. Healthy donors of bone marrow made up the group. The PCR used 60 Vbeta and 13 Jbeta primers. The table came from immunoSEQ multiplex PCR; TCRdb's copy has only in-frame clones and leaves some out. The sample consists of approximately 280,000 clones, 70% to 90% of them appearing once. The V gene's germline CDR1 is ENHRY and CDR2 SYGVKD. V was clipped by 7 bases and J by 7 bases; unmatched bases: 12. The CDR3 length is 14 residues. Whole-study results and caveats: Most subjects had HLA-A and HLA-B alleles reportedly predicted accurately by TCR beta sequences. Specificity of a few CMV-associated chains for CMV antigens was verified in vitro.

With respect to this clone: Its antigen is still unknown.

Input material: PBMCs. The source is a man aged 40-55 years in good health and CMV-seropositive. This chain links TRBV10-3 with TRBJ1-2, with 7 bases fitting TRBD1. CDR3 DNA sequence: TGTGCCATCACCAGCGACAGGGCGGGCGCTGGCTACACCTTC. Its protein is CAITSDRAGAGYTF.